One and the same sample provided the 8 T cell receptor beta chains below, sequenced in a study of glioma-infiltrating T cells after dendritic cell vaccination (dated by TCRdb to about 2016). Library creation used the immunoSEQ multiplex PCR assay. TCRdb retrieved this table from immuneACCESS and kept in-frame rearrangements only. Not all clones are present; in checked studies, unresolved V genes account for under half, and no reason is known for the remainder. For this sample the table gives nearly 85,000 clones, of which 70% to 90% were detected only once. Approximately 3.4% of the sample is held by the ten biggest clonotypes. The source was blood, collected before dendritic cell vaccination. The source is a human donor with glioblastoma.

J is TRBJ2-5 and V is TRBV7-3; possible D gene TRBD1, 6 bases. CDR3 size: 17 residues. Trimming pared 4 bases from V and 11 bases from J, leaving 29 bases between. Per germline, CDR1 SGHTA and CDR2 FQGTGA. The CDR3 region is CASSSPKETGPAGEQYF. The CDR3 DNA follows: TGTGCCAGCAGCTCACCAAAAGAGACAGGCCCCGCGGGTGAGCAGTACTTC.

This clone was found once. This rearrangement joins TRBV13 to TRBJ1-1; D remains ambiguous. The germline V gene has CDR1 PRHDT and CDR2 FYEKMQ (reference sequence). The CDR3 loop spans 12 amino acids. V was clipped by 5 bases and J by 2 bases, with 6 bases between them. Here the CDR3 DNA reads TGTGCCAGCAGCAAACAAAACACTGAAGCTTTCTTT. It specifies CASSKQNTEAFF. Full variable domain (outside the CDR3, taken from reference TRBV13 and TRBJ1-1): AAGVIQSPRHLIKEKRETATLKCYPIPRHDTVYWYQQGPGQDPQFLISFYEKMQSDKGSIPDRFSAQQFSDYHSELNMSSLELGDSALYFCASSKQNTEAFFGQGTRLTVV.

This rearrangement joins TRBV5-4 to TRBJ2-7; 9 nucleotides agree with TRBD1. Germline V gives CDR1 SGHNT, CDR2 YYREEE (reference sequence). CDR3 length: 14 amino acids. The junction had 5 bases not matched to a gene; V was cut back by 5 bases and J by 2 bases. The CDR3 DNA follows: TGTGCCAGCAGGCTGGACAGGGGCCCCTACGAGCAGTACTTC. It codes for CASRLDRGPYEQYF.

The genes are TRBV4-1 and TRBJ1-2; D unclear. V lost 1 base and J lost 0, with 6 bases in between. Germline-derived CDR1 and CDR2 are MGHRA and YSYEKL. CDR3 length: 14 amino acids. Here the CDR3 reads CASSQVAANYGYTF. The CDR3 bases are TGCGCCAGCAGCCAAGTTGCAGCTAACTATGGCTACACCTTC.

Details on this clone: Compared with germline, one end of the junction differs, possibly owing to a read error. The V call is TRBV25-1, the J call TRBJ2-3, with 8 bases matching TRBD1. The CDR3 is 13 residues long. CDR1 and CDR2 from the germline V gene are MGHDK and SYGVNS. The CDR3 sequence: CASTGTGTGTQYF. The DNA for the CDR3 is TGTGCCAGCACCGGGACTGGGACAGGTACGCAGTATTTT.

The rearrangement joins TRBV10-3 to TRBJ1-2; 9 positions match TRBD1. V shed 6 bases and J 6 bases; nucleotides not matched to a gene: 5. The CDR3 runs to 13 residues. Germline CDR1 is ENHRY and CDR2 is SYGVKD. CDR3 nucleotide sequence: TGTGCCATCAGGTTACAGGGGGCCGATGGCTACACCTTC. This codes for CAIRLQGADGYTF.

This clone is classed as medium-sized (0.01 to 0.1%). The genes are TRBV19 and TRBJ2-2, with D perhaps TRBD1 (5 bases). The germline gives CDR1 LNHDA, CDR2 SQIVND (reference sequence). This CDR3 region has 15 residues. Trimming removed 7 bases at V and 6 bases at J, with 18 bases between. The CDR3, as DNA: TGTGCCAGTAACCCTCTAGGGGATCGTCCCGGGGAGCTGTTTTTT. It codes for CASNPLGDRPGELFF.

The chain uses TRBV7-2 and TRBJ2-5, with D perhaps matching TRBD2 (5 bases). The CDR3 is made up of 15 amino acids. Trimming cost V 1 base and J 3 bases, with 12 bases left between them. CDR1 and CDR2 (germline): SGHTA, FQGNSA. CDR3 loop: CASSLVTGIKETQYF. CDR3 nucleotide sequence: TGTGCCAGCAGCTTAGTCACCGGGATAAAAGAGACCCAGTACTTC.